The T cell receptor (beta chain) under discussion was sequenced for a study of cytomegalovirus exposure and HLA in healthy donors. Study-level information: Most donors, roughly 77% of around 400 genotyped, fell in the Caucasian-associated ancestry cluster.

This CDR3 spans 14 amino acids. Trimming removed 5 bases from V and 6 bases from J, with 13 bases in between. Germline CDR1 SGHVS, CDR2 FQNEAQ. PCR involved 60 Vbeta and 13 Jbeta primers. Sequencing was performed with immunoSEQ multiplex PCR; in TCRdb, only in-frame clones are kept and a portion is missing. The table shows 110,000 to 150,000 clones, with over 65% occurring only once. Nominally healthy donors provided the samples, though records likely missed some immune exposures. This clone was detected once. The chain uses TRBV7-8 and TRBJ2-2; possible D gene TRBD1, 6 bases. The source of this sequence is a woman in her twenties or thirties in good health and CMV-seronegative. The specimen was PBMCs. CDR3 loop: CASSTQGFAGELFF. CDR3 coding DNA: TGTGCCAGCAGCACCCAGGGGTTCGCCGGGGAGCTGTTTTTT.